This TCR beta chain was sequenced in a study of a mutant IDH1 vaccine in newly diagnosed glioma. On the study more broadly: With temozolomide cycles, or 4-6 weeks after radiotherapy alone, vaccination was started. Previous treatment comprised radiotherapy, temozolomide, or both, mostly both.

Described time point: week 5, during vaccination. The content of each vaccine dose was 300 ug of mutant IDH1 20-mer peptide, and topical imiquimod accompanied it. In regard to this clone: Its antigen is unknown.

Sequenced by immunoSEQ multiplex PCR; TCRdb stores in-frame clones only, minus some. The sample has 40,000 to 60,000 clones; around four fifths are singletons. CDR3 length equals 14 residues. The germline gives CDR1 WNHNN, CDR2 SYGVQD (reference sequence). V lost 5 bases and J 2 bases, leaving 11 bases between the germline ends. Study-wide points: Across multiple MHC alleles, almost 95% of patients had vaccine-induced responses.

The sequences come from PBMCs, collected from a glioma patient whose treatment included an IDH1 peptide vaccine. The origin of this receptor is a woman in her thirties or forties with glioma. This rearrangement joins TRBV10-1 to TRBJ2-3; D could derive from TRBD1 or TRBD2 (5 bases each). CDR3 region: CASSTIGATDTQYF. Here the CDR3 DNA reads TGCGCCAGCAGTACCATCGGGGCCACAGATACGCAGTATTTT.